These T cell receptor beta chains were read from a single sample in a study of CD8 T cells in Susac syndrome. TCRdb reprocessed the immunoSEQ multiplex PCR reads with MiXCR, giving one entry per CDR3 protein. Here the sample spans nearly 200,000 distinct CDR3 sequences, roughly 96% being singletons. Source material: CD4+ T cells from PBMCs. The receptor source for this set is a human donor with multiple sclerosis. Each CDR3 is given with its conserved first and last residue. The D gene is left open where the match is weak. Clone sizes are given selectively: once, few, many, or a class where the clone is expanded.

CDR3 length | clone size | J gene | D gene | V gene | CDR3 protein | CDR3 DNA
14 | . | TRBJ2-5 | TRBD2 | TRBV5-6 | CASSLFRGEETQYF | TGTGCCAGCAGCTTGTTTCGGGGGGAAGAGACCCAGTACTTC
14 | . | TRBJ2-3 | . | TRBV7-3 | CASSRDGASDTQYF | TGTGCCAGCAGCCGGGACGGAGCCTCAGATACGCAGTATTTT
15 | . | TRBJ2-1 | . | TRBV5-1 | CASREDYPIYNEQFF | TGCGCCAGCAGGGAAGACTACCCCATCTACAATGAGCAGTTCTTC
13 | . | TRBJ2-3 | . | TRBV12-5 | CASGLDITDTQYF | TGTGCTAGTGGTTTGGACATCACAGATACGCAGTATTTT
15 | . | TRBJ2-3 | TRBD2 | TRBV7-9 | CASSSVAGATDTQYF | TGTGCCAGCAGCTCCGTAGCGGGAGCGACAGATACGCAGTATTTT
14 | . | TRBJ2-5 | . | TRBV30 | CAWTHGGFQETQYF | TGTGCCTGGACCCACGGTGGATTCCAAGAGACCCAGTACTTC
14 | . | TRBJ1-2 | . | TRBV24-1 | CATSDLRTAYGYTF | TGTGCCACCAGTGATTTGAGGACAGCCTATGGCTACACCTTC
10 | . | TRBJ1-2 | . | TRBV30 | CALGPNGYTF | TGTGCCCTGGGGCCGAATGGCTACACCTTC
16 | . | TRBJ2-6 | . | TRBV9 | CASSALARSGANVLTF | TGTGCCAGCAGCGCCCTAGCGAGGTCTGGGGCCAACGTCCTGACTTTC
17 | . | TRBJ2-5 | . | TRBV4-1 | CASSPLLRGRAPETQYF | TGCGCCAGCAGCCCCCTACTCAGGGGGAGGGCTCCAGAGACCCAGTACTTC
12 | once | TRBJ1-5 | . | TRBV18 | CASSPGPQPQHF | TGTGCCAGCTCACCGGGGCCACAGCCCCAGCATTTT
15 | . | TRBJ1-1 | . | TRBV4-1 | CASSLGDRRNTEAFF | TGCGCCAGCAGCCTAGGAGATAGACGGAACACTGAAGCTTTCTTT
14 | . | TRBJ2-7 | . | TRBV3-1 | CASSQDPRLGGQYF | TGTGCCAGCAGCCAAGACCCCAGACTAGGAGGGCAGTACTTC
13 | . | TRBJ2-7 | TRBD2 | TRBV29-1 | CSVGGLALYEQYF | TGCAGCGTTGGGGGACTAGCGCTCTACGAGCAGTACTTC
15 | . | TRBJ2-3 | TRBD2 | TRBV30 | CAWSVGDYSTDTQYF | TGTGCCTGGAGTGTGGGGGACTATAGCACAGATACGCAGTATTTT
15 | . | TRBJ2-7 | . | TRBV18 | CASSPTRVSTYEQYF | TGTGCCAGCTCACCCACCAGGGTTTCTACCTACGAGCAGTACTTC
14 | . | TRBJ2-3 | . | TRBV29-1 | CSVVYSFSTDTQYF | TGCAGCGTTGTATATAGCTTCAGCACAGATACGCAGTATTTT
12 | . | TRBJ2-7 | . | TRBV2 | CASRPDSDEQYF | TGTGCCAGCAGGCCCGATTCGGACGAGCAGTACTTC
13 | . | TRBJ2-7 | . | TRBV25-1 | CASSEFRRGEQYF | TGTGCCAGCAGTGAATTTCGTAGGGGGGAGCAGTACTTC
18 | . | TRBJ2-6 | TRBD1 | TRBV27 | CASSLRPDRGPGANVLTF | TGTGCCAGCAGTTTACGTCCCGACAGGGGCCCTGGGGCCAACGTCCTGACTTTC
15 | . | TRBJ2-5 | . | TRBV6-1 | CASSVVGIPEETQYF | TGTGCCAGCAGTGTTGTGGGAATTCCCGAAGAGACCCAGTACTTC
14 | . | TRBJ2-5 | . | TRBV5-4 | CASRHDEYQETQYF | TGTGCCAGCAGGCACGACGAGTACCAAGAGACCCAGTACTTC
13 | . | TRBJ2-7 | . | TRBV30 | CAWSARPPYEQYF | TGTGCCTGGAGTGCGCGCCCCCCCTACGAGCAGTACTTC
13 | few | TRBJ1-1 | . | TRBV18 | CASSQQRNTEAFF | TGTGCCAGCTCCCAACAAAGGAACACTGAAGCTTTCTTT
15 | . | TRBJ2-5 | . | TRBV5-1 | CASSLWAGDQETQYF | TGCGCCAGCAGCTTGTGGGCAGGGGATCAAGAGACCCAGTACTTC
14 | . | TRBJ2-1 | TRBD1 | TRBV25-1 | CASSDGRDSNEQFF | TGTGCCAGCAGCGATGGTCGGGACAGCAATGAGCAGTTCTTC
12 | . | TRBJ2-3 | . | TRBV29-1 | CSANRVEDTQYF | TGCAGCGCTAACAGGGTTGAAGATACGCAGTATTTT
15 | . | TRBJ1-6 | TRBD1 | TRBV20-1 | CSAKRPGQGGSPLHF | TGCAGTGCTAAAAGACCGGGACAGGGAGGATCACCCCTCCACTTT
15 | . | TRBJ2-1 | . | TRBV24-1 | CATSDSDSTGNEQFF | TGTGCCACCAGTGATTCCGACAGTACGGGCAATGAGCAGTTCTTC